Listed below are T cell receptor beta chains from one sample, sequenced in a study of blood T cell repertoires in COVID-19. Repertoires were generated with immunoSEQ multiplex PCR, while TCRdb's copy carries only in-frame clones and drops some. The sample has over 20,000 clones, nearly 90% seen once; the top ten hold approximately 12%. The source material was peripheral blood. All receptors come from a human donor in a cohort sampled during active COVID-19. The donor label of this sample is uncertain. CDR3s include the opening cysteine and the closing phenylalanine or tryptophan. The order of the fields is J gene, V gene, CDR3 protein.

J: TRBJ2-7
V: TRBV5-6
CDR3: CASTLSGRVYEQYF

J: TRBJ2-3
V: TRBV11-1
CDR3: CASSLLAGGPTDTQYF

J: TRBJ2-1
V: TRBV25-1
CDR3: CASSGSGSYNEQFF

J: TRBJ1-1
V: TRBV5-1
CDR3: CASSFSTQGTEAFF

J: TRBJ2-1
V: TRBV28
CDR3: CASSRLAGVGVNEQFF

J: TRBJ1-6
V: TRBV19
CDR3: CASRIRESSYNSPLHF

J: TRBJ1-1
V: TRBV30
CDR3: CAWSARGWGTTEAFF

J: TRBJ1-6
V: TRBV10-2
CDR3: CASTSGRGGSPLHF

J: TRBJ2-1
V: TRBV24-1
CDR3: CATSDLGLAGAQNEQFF

J: TRBJ2-3
V: TRBV18
CDR3: CASSSSPSSGGDTQYF

J: TRBJ1-4
V: TRBV18
CDR3: CASSPSGVPTNEKLFF

J: TRBJ1-6
V: TRBV5-1
CDR3: CASSFGSSYNSPLHF

J: TRBJ2-7
V: TRBV7-2
CDR3: CASSFRVTGTSREQYF

J: TRBJ2-5
V: TRBV28
CDR3: CASSSRGQGEETQYF

J: TRBJ2-5
V: TRBV2
CDR3: CASRTGMETQYF

J: TRBJ1-1
V: TRBV7-9
CDR3: CASSSRQGLGAFF

J: TRBJ2-5
V: TRBV4-1
CDR3: CASSQTTSAETQYF

J: TRBJ1-3
V: TRBV5-1
CDR3: CASSLGGQGGNTIYF

J: TRBJ2-5
V: TRBV10-1
CDR3: CASSEGGRETQYF

J: TRBJ2-3
V: TRBV7-9
CDR3: CANDRDSTDTQYF

J: TRBJ1-4
V: TRBV19
CDR3: CASSMAGRRDEKLFF

J: TRBJ2-5
V: TRBV7-8
CDR3: CASSLVGGMGQETQYF

J: TRBJ1-3
V: TRBV30
CDR3: CAWSLVIGVSHGNTIYF

J: TRBJ2-1
V: TRBV5-4
CDR3: CASSLGGGLAGSHEQFF

J: TRBJ1-5
V: TRBV7-8
CDR3: CASSNRDRTDEKHF